This T cell receptor (beta chain) emerged from a study of blood T cell repertoires in COVID-19. Background on the study: T cells, B-cell-depleted T cells, or PBMCs provided the cDNA or gDNA that served as material.

Germline lookup yields CDR1 SGHRS and CDR2 YFSETQ. The CDR3 contains 14 residues. Trimming pared 5 bases from V and 6 bases from J, leaving 17 bases between. Per the original methods: Researchers report that nucleated cell counts were estimated from reference gene primer amplification. TCRdb's table, derived via immunoSEQ multiplex PCR, lists solely in-frame clones and lacks some. That table furnishes V, J and clone size, whereas the DNA furnished D and trimming. Counted here are 250,000 to 300,000 clones, over 80% occurring once; the ten biggest clones make up roughly 4.5%. The rearrangement joins TRBV5-1 to TRBJ2-5, with a possible D match to TRBD2 (6 bases). The sequence came from a man between 60 and 75 years old who had recovered from COVID-19. The specimen sequenced was peripheral blood. The CDR3 region has the DNA TGCGCCAGCAGGGACGGGGACCTAGCGCAGACCCAGTACTTC. Translating gives CASRDGDLAQTQYF.